The 19 T cell receptor beta chains below all came from one sample that was sequenced in a study of blood T cell repertoires in COVID-19. The protocol was immunoSEQ multiplex PCR, while the TCRdb copy is restricted to in-frame clones and leaves out a portion. The profile shows approximately 48,000 clones, approximately 85% of them singletons. Source material: peripheral blood. All receptors derive from a man between 60 and 75 years old with acute or convalescent COVID-19.

The chain uses TRBV9 and TRBJ2-7; D unresolved. Between the trimmed V and J ends, which lost 0 bases and 3 bases, there was a span of 10 bases. Germline CDR1 and CDR2: SGDLS and YYNGEE. This CDR3 has 14 amino acids. The CDR3 region is CASSVAPGLYEQYF. DNA for the CDR3: TGTGCCAGCAGCGTAGCGCCAGGCCTCTACGAGCAGTACTTC.

The J gene is TRBJ2-2, the V gene TRBV6-5, with TRBD2 identical over 11 bases. This CDR3 is built from 15 residues. Trimming took 7 bases from V and 6 from J; bases not matched to a gene: 7. Germline V gives CDR1 MNHEY, CDR2 SVGAGI. The CDR3 DNA reads TGTGCCAGCACCCATAGCGGGAGGGCCCCCGGGGAGCTGTTTTTT. Encoded protein: CASTHSGRAPGELFF.

The table lists this clone with a few counts. This chain joins TRBV5-1 and TRBJ2-1; 9 nucleotides line up with TRBD2. Germline V lookup: CDR1 SGHRS, CDR2 YFSETQ. Trimming took 6 bases from V and 3 from J; bases not matched to a gene: 7. CDR3 size: 15 residues. The CDR3 is CASTQRTSDYNEQFF. CDR3 in DNA: TGCGCCAGCACACAACGGACTAGCGACTACAATGAGCAGTTCTTC. Full variable domain (rest looked up from reference TRBV5-1 and TRBJ2-1): KAGVTQTPRYLIKTRGQQVTLSCSPISGHRSVSWYQQTPGQGLQFLFEYFSETQRNKGNFPGRFSGRQFSNSRSEMNVSTLELGDSALYLCASTQRTSDYNEQFFGPGTRLTVL.

The V call is TRBV28, the J call TRBJ1-1; 7 nucleotides align to TRBD1. V lost 6 bases, J lost 6 bases, and 10 bases stayed unmatched. This CDR3 contains 14 residues. Germline CDR1 MDHEN, CDR2 SYDVKM. CDR3 sequence: CASSLGQAFPEAFF. CDR3 nucleotide sequence: TGTGCCAGCAGCCTCGGACAGGCGTTCCCTGAAGCTTTCTTT.

In DNA form, the CDR3 reads TGCGCCAGCAGCCTCGGGACAAAGGTAGCCAAAAACATTCAGTACTTC. Translated, it gives CASSLGTKVAKNIQYF. The rearrangement joins TRBV4-1 to TRBJ2-4; D may be TRBD1 (6 bases). Germline V gene sequence: CDR1 MGHRA, CDR2 YSYEKL. Trimming took off 4 bases at V and 0 bases at J, with 13 bases between the two ends. The CDR3 runs 16 residues.

CDR3 bases: TGTGCCACCAGCAGACCTTACCCAGGGTATAACGAAAAACTGTTTTTT. This sequence encodes CATSRPYPGYNEKLFF. This sequence joins TRBV15 and TRBJ1-4; D is possibly TRBD1 (5 bases). The CDR3 runs 16 residues. Trimming cost V 2 bases and J 8 bases, with 18 bases left between them. The V gene's germline CDR1 is LNHNV and CDR2 YYDKDF (reference sequence).

The rearrangement joins TRBV20-1 to TRBJ2-7; maybe TRBD2 (5 bases). This CDR3 spans 13 amino acids. The V and J ends lost 3 bases and 0 bases respectively, with 9 bases between them. Germline V gives CDR1 DFQATT, CDR2 SNEGSKA (reference sequence). The CDR3 region has the DNA TGCAGTGCTAGTGAGGGAGTCTCCTACGAGCAGTACTTC. Its translation: CSASEGVSYEQYF.

J is TRBJ2-1 and V is TRBV2; 7 bases fit TRBD1. The germline CDR1 and CDR2 sequences are SNHLY and FYNNEI. Losses at the gene ends were 8 bases for V and 10 bases for J; bases not matched to a gene: 17. CDR3 size: 15 residues. The CDR3 region is CASPKGAALQTEQFF. In DNA, the CDR3 is TGTGCCAGCCCCAAGGGGGCGGCCCTGCAGACAGAGCAGTTCTTC. Combining the CDR3 with reference TRBV2 and TRBJ2-1 gives the whole variable domain EPEVTQTPSHQVTQMGQEVILRCVPISNHLYFYWYRQILGQKVEFLVSFYNNEISEKSEIFDDQFSVERPDGSNFTLKIRSTKLEDSAMYFCASPKGAALQTEQFFGPGTRLTVL.

V usage is TRBV6-6 and J usage is TRBJ1-6; D perhaps matches TRBD1 (5 bases). CDR3 length equals 17 residues. Trimming shortened V by 5 bases and J by 0 bases, and 14 bases separated the two germline ends. Germline V gives CDR1 MNHNY, CDR2 SVGAGI (reference sequence). CDR3 in DNA: TGTGCCAGCAGTCCCCCGCGGGGCGACTCCTATAATTCACCCCTCCACTTT. Its protein product is CASSPPRGDSYNSPLHF.

The chain joins TRBV5-1 to TRBJ2-3; possible D gene TRBD2, 6 bases. Germline V gene lookup returns CDR1 SGHRS and CDR2 YFSETQ. Trimming removed 1 base from V and 4 bases from J, with 10 bases in between. CDR3 size: 14 residues. The CDR3 loop reads CASSLMTRADTQYF. In DNA form, the CDR3 reads TGCGCCAGCAGCTTGATGACTAGGGCAGATACGCAGTATTTT.

The chain links TRBV18 to TRBJ1-3; TRBD1 matches 7 bases. Germline V gene sequence: CDR1 KGHSH, CDR2 LQKENI. Trimming at V came to 4 bases and at J to 4 bases, leaving 4 bases not matched to a gene. CDR3 length equals 14 residues. The CDR3 spells CASSRTGEGNTIYF. CDR3 DNA: TGTGCCAGCTCACGGACAGGCGAGGGAAACACCATATATTTT.

The chain recombines TRBV9 with TRBJ2-1; 12 nucleotides align to TRBD2. The CDR3 is 16 residues long. The trim removed 4 bases at V and 2 bases at J, leaving 4 bases unmatched. Germline lookup yields CDR1 SGDLS and CDR2 YYNGEE. The CDR3 DNA follows: TGTGCCAGCAGCACACTAGCGGGAGGCACCTACAATGAGCAGTTCTTC. As protein: CASSTLAGGTYNEQFF.

The gene calls are TRBV7-2 and TRBJ2-7, with 10 bases matching TRBD2. The CDR3 loop spans 14 amino acids. The germline gives CDR1 SGHTA, CDR2 FQGNSA. V shed 3 bases and J 3 bases; nucleotides not matched to a gene: 2. The CDR3 region has the DNA TGTGCCAGCAGCTTGGCTAGCGGGAGCTACGAGCAGTACTTC. Translating gives CASSLASGSYEQYF.

Here the CDR3 DNA reads TGCACCAGCAGCCAAGATCGCGGGAGAGATAATGAGCAGTTCTTC. Translating gives CTSSQDRGRDNEQFF. The rearrangement uses TRBV1 and TRBJ2-1; TRBD2, the table's D call, was not compared with the DNA. TRBV1 constitutes a pseudogene. This CDR3 has 15 amino acids.

The chain couples TRBV3-1 (or the pseudogene TRBV3-2) to TRBJ2-1; D remains unclear. Trimming left V 0 bases short and J 2 bases short, with 11 bases between. This CDR3 has 16 residues. CDR1 LGHDT and CDR2 YNNKEL come from the germline V gene (reference sequence). CDR3 sequence reads: CASSQDPPSTYNEQFF. Here the CDR3 DNA reads TGTGCCAGCAGCCAAGATCCGCCTAGTACCTACAATGAGCAGTTCTTC.

The chain's CDR3 is CAISEPRRGETQYF. The CDR3 DNA reads as TGTGCCATCAGTGAGCCCCGGCGGGGGGAGACCCAGTACTTC. This rearrangement joins TRBV10-3 to TRBJ2-5, with 7 bases aligning to TRBD2. This CDR3 is 14 amino acids long. After removal of 2 bases from V and 5 bases from J, the junction contained 5 bases not matched to a gene. Germline V CDR1 and CDR2: ENHRY, SYGVKD.

The CDR3, as DNA: TGTGCCAGCAGAATGGGGGCAGCAGATCAGCCCCAGCATTTT. This codes for CASRMGAADQPQHF. This chain connects TRBV2 to TRBJ1-5; weak D call: TRBD1 (6 bases). Trimming took off 6 bases at V and 5 bases at J, with 14 bases between the two ends. Germline CDR1 and CDR2: SNHLY and FYNNEI. The CDR3 consists of 14 residues.

The gene calls are TRBV6-5 and TRBJ1-1; D may be TRBD1 (6 bases). The CDR3 covers 14 residues. CDR1 and CDR2 (germline): MNHEY, SVGAGI. V gave up 6 bases and J gave up 1 base, with 12 bases separating them. Written as DNA, the CDR3 is TGTGCCAGCAGAGGAACAGGGTCGAACACTGAAGCTTTCTTT. Protein sequence: CASRGTGSNTEAFF.

The rearrangement uses TRBV12-3 or TRBV12-4 and TRBJ1-5; no firm D call. Between the trimmed V and J ends, which lost 3 bases and 5 bases, there was a span of 8 bases. The CDR3 is 13 residues long. CDR3 region: CASSFTNYQPQHF. The DNA of the CDR3 is TGTGCCAGCAGTTTCACCAACTATCAGCCCCAGCATTTT.